This T cell receptor beta chain emerged from a study of CD8 T cells in ankylosing spondylitis. The study's findings and limits: A TCR beta motif made of fewer than ten highly homologous variants seemed typical of ankylosing spondylitis blood. From matched ankylosing spondylitis synovial fluid, disease-linked clones were reportedly recovered at significantly enriched levels.

In making TCR beta libraries, quantitative 5'-RACE with molecular barcodes was used. TCRdb reanalysed the 5' RACE reads using MiXCR and keeps one entry per CDR3 protein. The repertoire holds 250,000 or so distinct CDR3 sequences, with about 24% as singletons. There are many counts of this clonotype. No antigen is known for it. The CDR3 totals 16 residues. With 0 bases removed from V and 1 base from J, the gap between germline ends came to 14 bases. The germline gives CDR1 SGHKS, CDR2 YYEKEE (reference sequence). Sequenced input: blood, either unsorted or a sorted T cell fraction (not recorded which). This chain joins TRBV5-5 and TRBJ2-7; D may correspond to TRBD1 or TRBD2 (7 bases each). This TCR derives from a male donor with ankylosing spondylitis or in good health (not recorded which). As DNA, the CDR3 is TGTGCCAGCAGCTTGGCACGTCAGGGGGGGTCCTACGAGCAGTACTTC. It specifies CASSLARQGGSYEQYF.